This entry is about one T cell receptor beta chain. Germline CDR1 SGDLS, CDR2 YYNGEE. The CDR3 totals 16 residues. Germline trimming cut 0 bases from V and 5 bases from J; bases unmatched to any gene: 10. Here immunoSEQ multiplex PCR was the method, and the copy in TCRdb shows in-frame clones only, minus some. The table lists under 200,000 clones, just over 90% of them singletons. The entry originates in a study of blood T cell repertoires in COVID-19. Across the whole study: The samples span acute and convalescent COVID-19 from the United States, Italy and Spain. PBMCs, B-cell-depleted T cells, or T cells provided the cDNA or gDNA that made up the material.

The rearrangement joins TRBV9 to TRBJ2-7; the match to TRBD1 covers 8 bases. This receptor was taken from a man aged 18 to 29 with acute or convalescent COVID-19. The sequencing sample was made of peripheral blood. The CDR3 here is CASSVDRTGLRDEQYF. The CDR3 nucleotides read TGTGCCAGCAGCGTAGATAGGACAGGGTTAAGGGACGAGCAGTACTTC.